These T cell receptor beta chains were read from a single sample in a study of blood T cells in healthy people across ages. Via MiXCR, TCRdb re-called the 5' RACE reads, giving one row per CDR3 protein. The sample holds some 710,000 distinct CDR3 sequences; about half are singletons and the top ten take around 18%. The sequenced material came from blood. The receptor source for this set is a man older than 75 in good health. The CDR3 runs from the conserved cysteine through the conserved F or W. D genes are given only for firm matches. The size entry is marked missing in some rows and otherwise reads once, few, many or a size class.

clone size	J gene	D gene	V gene	CDR3 protein	CDR3 DNA
NA	TRBJ2-5	NA	TRBV11-3	CASSPSDQETQYF	TGTGCCAGCAGCCCCTCCGACCAAGAGACCCAGTACTTC
NA	TRBJ1-2	NA	TRBV20-1	CSASVVVSENYGYTF	TGCAGTGCTAGTGTGGTGGTGAGCGAGAACTATGGCTACACCTTC
NA	TRBJ1-5	TRBD1	TRBV28	CASSTVLGTGEANQPQHF	TGTGCCAGCAGTACCGTTCTAGGGACAGGGGAGGCTAATCAGCCCCAGCATTTT
medium-sized	TRBJ2-7	NA	TRBV4-1	CASSQHHESSYEQYF	TGCGCCAGCAGCCAACATCATGAGAGCTCCTACGAGCAGTACTTC
NA	TRBJ2-1	NA	TRBV11-2	CASSTQVTGSNEQFF	TGTGCCAGCAGCACCCAAGTAACAGGATCCAATGAGCAGTTCTTC
NA	TRBJ2-5	NA	TRBV7-2	CASSPAGRRQETQYF	TGTGCCAGCAGTCCCGCAGGGCGGCGCCAAGAGACCCAGTACTTC
few	TRBJ2-1	NA	TRBV20-1	CSARSINSYNEQFF	TGCAGTGCTAGATCTATCAACTCCTACAATGAGCAGTTCTTC
NA	TRBJ2-5	NA	TRBV5-1	CASSLTLGSGLLGGPSELDNEQYF	TGCGCCAGCAGCTTGACGTTGGGGTCAGGGCTTCTTGGCGGACCTTCCGAATTAGACAATGAGCAGTACTTC
few	TRBJ2-1	TRBD2	TRBV10-3	CAISPGTSGNNEQFF	TGTGCCATCAGTCCCGGGACTAGCGGGAACAATGAGCAGTTCTTC
NA	TRBJ2-2	NA	TRBV29-1	CSVDSGGPANTGELFF	TGCAGCGTTGATTCAGGAGGGCCTGCGAACACCGGGGAGCTGTTTTTT
few	TRBJ1-2	NA	TRBV11-1	CASSLEGSGYTF	TGTGCCAGCAGTTTAGAGGGTTCTGGCTACACCTTC
NA	TRBJ2-1	NA	TRBV29-1	CSVDPGYNEQFF	TGCAGCGTTGATCCAGGCTACAATGAGCAGTTCTTC
NA	TRBJ2-1	NA	TRBV5-1	CASSFNSFQETQFF	TGCGCCAGCAGCTTCAACTCGTTTCAGGAGACCCAGTTCTTC
NA	TRBJ2-7	NA	TRBV6-6	CASTHNPQAYEQYF	TGTGCCAGCACCCATAACCCGCAGGCCTACGAGCAGTACTTC
NA	TRBJ2-3	NA	TRBV2	CASSSSQHPQYF	TGTGCCAGCAGTAGTAGTCAGCATCCGCAGTATTTT
few	TRBJ2-3	TRBD2	TRBV20-1	CSARYRVAGSTDTQYF	TGCAGTGCTAGATATCGGGTAGCGGGGAGCACAGATACGCAGTATTTT
NA	TRBJ2-3	TRBD2	TRBV12-3/TRBV12-4	CASSSAGGRTDTQYF	TGTGCCAGCAGTTCTGCGGGGGGACGCACAGATACGCAGTATTTT
many	TRBJ2-1	TRBD2	TRBV12-3/TRBV12-4	CASTRGRTNYNEQFF	TGTGCCAGCACCCGCGGGAGGACGAATTACAATGAGCAGTTCTTC
few	TRBJ2-1	TRBD2	TRBV11-3	CASSLVPASGYNEQFF	TGTGCCAGCAGCTTAGTTCCGGCTAGCGGGTACAATGAGCAGTTCTTC
NA	TRBJ2-3	TRBD1	TRBV6-4	CASSDRWTGLLDTQYF	TGTGCCAGCAGTGACCGGTGGACAGGGCTCTTAGATACGCAGTATTTT
few	TRBJ2-3	NA	TRBV7-9	CASSLGDLWNGDTQYF	TGTGCCAGCAGCTTGGGGGACCTGTGGAACGGAGATACGCAGTATTTT
many	TRBJ2-1	TRBD1	TRBV4-2	CASSQDWDRGYNEQFF	TGTGCCAGCAGCCAAGATTGGGACAGGGGATACAATGAGCAGTTCTTC
NA	TRBJ2-1	TRBD2	TRBV5-1	CASSLVGGLLAGVVGNEQFF	TGCGCCAGCAGCTTGGTTGGGGGATTACTAGCGGGAGTGGTTGGAAATGAGCAGTTCTTC
few	TRBJ2-6	NA	TRBV7-9	CASSPLRGANVLTF	TGTGCCAGCAGCCCCCTACGGGGGGCCAACGTCCTGACTTTC
few	TRBJ1-1	NA	TRBV7-3	CASSVGRGTEAFF	TGTGCCAGCAGCGTAGGCAGGGGCACTGAAGCTTTCTTT